This entry features one T cell receptor (beta chain) sequence. This specimen comes from a study of shared clonotypes between healthy human individuals. The CDR3 is 13 amino acids. V dropped 0 bases and J dropped 6 bases, with 7 bases sitting between them. Germline V gene data show CDR1 as SGHTS and CDR2 as YDEGEE. Assay: immunoSEQ multiplex PCR; the TCRdb copy retains only in-frame clones and omits some. Among 1,400,000 or so clones, just under 99% were seen once, and the ten largest hold 0.3% to 0.45%. Sequenced input: naive CD4+ T cells sorted from blood. Documented subset: CD45RA+ positively selected. The sequence derives from a young man in good health. This chain uses TRBV5-8 with TRBJ2-4; TRBD2 is a possible D gene (5 bases). Here the CDR3 reads CASSLGRGNIQYF. CDR3 coding DNA: TGTGCCAGCAGCTTGGGTCGGGGAAACATTCAGTACTTC. The full variable domain, with the rest looked up from reference TRBV5-8 and TRBJ2-4, is EAGVTQSPTHLIKTRGQQATLRCSPISGHTSVYWYQQALGLGLQFLLWYDEGEERNRGNFPPRFSGRQFPNYSSELNVNALELEDSALYLCASSLGRGNIQYFGAGTRLSVL.